The 28 T cell receptor beta chains listed next were all sequenced from one sample in a study of regulatory T cells in long-lasting Graves disease. Building the TCR beta libraries relied on iRepertoire HTBI primers, and CDR3 regions underwent Arm-PCR. One entry per CDR3 protein, called by TCRdb with MiXCR from the multiplex PCR reads. The sample lists about 400,000 distinct CDR3 sequences; less than 25% were seen once. Time point defined: persistent/refractory GD, antithyroid drugs over 5 years with positive TRAb. Making the TCR library involved RNA that had been extracted from PBMCs. The sequencing here drew on peripheral blood mononuclear cells (PBMCs), taken when the disease was refractory, from a patient treated with antithyroid drugs. The receptors were sampled from a female donor with Graves disease.

The J gene is TRBJ2-2, the V gene TRBV20-1; 12 bases agree with TRBD2. Germline V lookup: CDR1 DFQATT, CDR2 SNEGSKA (reference sequence). V lost 3 bases to trimming and J lost 7 bases; unmatched junction nucleotides: 15. This CDR3 is 18 amino acids long. CDR3 in amino acids: CSASPYRLAGELGGELFF. The CDR3 coding sequence is TGCAGTGCTAGTCCCTACCGACTAGCGGGAGAATTGGGCGGGGAGCTGTTTTTT.

The table lists this clonotype with a few counts. V is TRBV4-1 and J is TRBJ1-2; no definite D call. Trimming removed 0 bases at V and 2 bases at J, with 10 bases between. Germline lookup yields CDR1 MGHRA and CDR2 YSYEKL. CDR3 length equals 15 residues. DNA for the CDR3: TGCGCCAGCAGCCAAGATGGAAGTCCCAACTATGGCTACACCTTC. Amino acid sequence: CASSQDGSPNYGYTF.

About this clonotype itself: A much larger clone sits a single nucleotide away, making a read error possible. The rearrangement uses TRBV28 and TRBJ2-5; D tentatively fits TRBD1 or TRBD2 (5 bases each). V lost 0 bases and J lost 4, with 15 bases in between. Per the germline V gene, CDR1 is MDHEN and CDR2 is SYDVKM. CDR3 length equals 16 residues. The CDR3 nucleotides are TGTGCCAGCAGTTTATGGGCAGTAGGGGACCGAGAGACCCAGTACTTC. Protein sequence: CASSLWAVGDRETQYF.

This clonotype was seen repeatedly, ten times or more. The rearrangement joins TRBV12-3 or TRBV12-4 to TRBJ1-2; no clear D. V lost 5 bases and J 6 bases, leaving 16 bases between the germline ends. The CDR3 extends over 14 amino acids. This CDR3 reads CASSRLGVGNGYTF. In DNA form, the CDR3 reads TGTGCCAGCAGTCGCCTCGGGGTGGGTAATGGCTACACCTTC.

A few counts support this clonotype. The chain couples TRBV30 to TRBJ1-6; D unclear. Germline assignment: CDR1 GTSNPN and CDR2 SVGIG (reference sequence). The CDR3 length is 14 residues. V gave up 2 bases and J gave up 13 bases, with 18 bases separating them. CDR3 sequence: CAWSPDTARAPLHF. The CDR3 bases are TGTGCCTGGAGTCCTGACACCGCCCGGGCGCCCCTCCACTTT.

The genes are TRBV2 and TRBJ2-4; a weak D match, TRBD2 (6 bases). Trimming cost V 7 bases and J 1 base, with 11 bases left between them. CDR3 length: 14 amino acids. From germline, CDR1 is SNHLY and CDR2 FYNNEI. Written as DNA, the CDR3 is TGTGCCAGCACGGAGGGTCCGGCCAAAAACATTCAGTACTTC. It translates to CASTEGPAKNIQYF. The whole variable domain, remainder taken from reference TRBV2 and TRBJ2-4, is EPEVTQTPSHQVTQMGQEVILRCVPISNHLYFYWYRQILGQKVEFLVSFYNNEISEKSEIFDDQFSVERPDGSNFTLKIRSTKLEDSAMYFCASTEGPAKNIQYFGAGTRLSVL.

This chain connects TRBV29-1 to TRBJ2-7; 12 positions agree with TRBD2. Germline V gene lookup returns CDR1 SQVTM and CDR2 ANQGSEA. Trimming cost V 6 bases and J 0 bases; bases outside gene matches: 6. The CDR3 is 15 amino acids. This CDR3 is CSVSGLAGSSYEQYF. In nucleotides, the CDR3 is TGCAGCGTATCCGGACTAGCGGGGTCCTCCTACGAGCAGTACTTC.

This clonotype came up a few times. This CDR3 reads CASSGRDWELFF. The CDR3, as DNA: TGTGCCAGCAGTGGCAGGGATTGGGAGCTGTTTTTT. This rearrangement joins TRBV6-1 to TRBJ2-2; D might be TRBD1 (5 bases). Trimming removed 4 bases from V and 9 bases from J, with 9 bases in between. The CDR3 is 12 residues long. CDR1 MNHNS and CDR2 SASEGT come from the germline V gene.

The chain has TRBV27 and TRBJ1-5; D is possibly TRBD1 (5 bases). This CDR3 contains 15 residues. The V and J ends lost 5 bases and 9 bases respectively, with 20 bases between them. Germline assignment: CDR1 MNHEY and CDR2 SMNVEV (reference sequence). CDR3 nucleotides: TGTGCCAGCAGTGCCCTCGGGCAGGGTCTGCGGCCCCAGCATTTT. It codes for CASSALGQGLRPQHF.

This clonotype occurred a few times. V is TRBV7-2 and J is TRBJ2-3; possible D gene TRBD1, 6 bases. V was clipped by 5 bases and J by 0 bases, with 21 bases between them. Germline CDR1 and CDR2: SGHTA and FQGNSA. CDR3 size: 18 residues. The CDR3 protein is CASSLLAVGGTSTDTQYF. CDR3 nucleotide sequence: TGTGCCAGCAGCCTCCTAGCAGTGGGTGGGACAAGCACAGATACGCAGTATTTT. The full variable domain, in which reference TRBV7-2 and TRBJ2-3 provide the parts outside the CDR3, is GAGVSQSPSNKVTEKGKDVELRCDPISGHTALYWYRQSLGQGLEFLIYFQGNSAPDKSGLPSDRFSAERTGGSVSTLTIQRTQQEDSAVYLCASSLLAVGGTSTDTQYFGPGTRLTVL.

This chain uses TRBV9 with TRBJ1-2, with D perhaps TRBD1 (6 bases). CDR1 is SGDLS and CDR2 is YYNGEE in the germline V gene. V was trimmed by 0 bases and J by 4 bases, leaving 10 bases between them. The CDR3 is 14 amino acids. As DNA, the CDR3 is TGTGCCAGCAGCGTAGAAGAACAGGGCTATGGCTACACCTTC. Protein: CASSVEEQGYGYTF. The full variable domain, completed using reference TRBV9 and TRBJ1-2, is DSGVTQTPKHLITATGQRVTLRCSPRSGDLSVYWYQQSLDQGLQFLIQYYNGEERAKGNILERFSAQQFPDLHSELNLSSLELGDSALYFCASSVEEQGYGYTFGSGTRLTVV.

The rearrangement links TRBV7-9 to TRBJ1-3, with D tentatively TRBD1 (5 bases). The CDR3 is 15 amino acids. Trimming stripped 6 bases from V and 8 bases from J, with 20 bases between. Germline V lookup: CDR1 SEHNR, CDR2 FQNEAQ (reference sequence). The CDR3 DNA follows: TGTGCCAGCAGTTTTACAGCCACTACAGGTGACACCATATATTTT. Translated: CASSFTATTGDTIYF. Full variable domain (outside the CDR3, taken from reference TRBV7-9 and TRBJ1-3): DTGVSQNPRHKITKRGQNVTFRCDPISEHNRLYWYRQTLGQGPEFLTYFQNEAQLEKSRLLSDRFSAERPKGSFSTLEIQRTEQGDSAMYLCASSFTATTGDTIYFGEGSWLTVV.

This clonotype was detected ten times or more. CDR3 loop: CASGPRPGQGISYEQYF. The CDR3 DNA reads as TGTGCCAGCGGTCCCCGGCCGGGACAGGGTATTTCCTACGAGCAGTACTTC. This chain links TRBV7-2 with TRBJ2-7; the match to TRBD1 covers 9 bases. The J segment lost 1 base and the V segment lost 8 bases, leaving 15 bases of the junction unmatched. Germline V gene sequence: CDR1 SGHTA, CDR2 FQGNSA. CDR3 length equals 17 residues. Full variable domain (missing parts from reference TRBV7-2 and TRBJ2-7): GAGVSQSPSNKVTEKGKDVELRCDPISGHTALYWYRQSLGQGLEFLIYFQGNSAPDKSGLPSDRFSAERTGGSVSTLTIQRTQQEDSAVYLCASGPRPGQGISYEQYFGPGTRLTVT.

This clonotype came up many times. J is TRBJ1-5 and V is TRBV20-1; a weak D match, TRBD1 (6 bases). Germline loops: CDR1 DFQATT, CDR2 SNEGSKA (reference sequence). This CDR3 is 14 amino acids long. V was clipped by 4 bases and J by 1 base, with 11 bases between them. This CDR3 is CSANGGGSNQPQHF. In nucleotides, the CDR3 is TGCAGTGCTAACGGAGGGGGGAGCAATCAGCCCCAGCATTTT.

The V and J genes are TRBV6-4 and TRBJ1-5; TRBD1 matches at 8 bases. Germline CDR1 reads MRHNA; CDR2 reads SNTAGT. The CDR3 loop spans 19 amino acids. Trimming took 6 bases from V and 5 from J; bases not matched to a gene: 21. The CDR3 protein is CASRGQDRDIIMADQPQHF. DNA for the CDR3: TGTGCCAGCAGAGGCCAGGACAGGGATATTATCATGGCCGATCAGCCCCAGCATTTT.

Many counts were recorded for this clonotype. The chain joins TRBV7-2 to TRBJ2-5, with unresolved D. CDR3 length: 14 amino acids. The germline V and J ends were trimmed by 2 bases and 5 bases, with 12 bases remaining between them. Germline values: CDR1 SGHTA, CDR2 FQGNSA. The CDR3 is CASSLYGLAETQYF. Written as DNA, the CDR3 is TGTGCCAGCAGCTTATATGGGTTGGCCGAGACCCAGTACTTC.

This clonotype was counted only a few times. The genes are TRBV10-3 and TRBJ2-7, with TRBD1 matching over 9 bases. The CDR3 is 12 amino acids. With 7 bases clipped from V and 5 bases from J, the junction kept 3 bases outside the gene matches. CDR1 ENHRY and CDR2 SYGVKD come from the germline V gene. In DNA form, the CDR3 reads TGTGCCATCAAGGGGACAGGGAACGAGCAGTACTTC. Its protein is CAIKGTGNEQYF.

The sample holds many counts of this clonotype. The V gene is TRBV30, the J gene TRBJ1-1, with D perhaps TRBD1 (5 bases). V lost 1 base to trimming and J lost 1 base, with 7 bases between them. The CDR3 spans 13 residues. Germline V lookup: CDR1 GTSNPN, CDR2 SVGIG (reference sequence). CDR3 protein: CAWSADRNTEAFF. CDR3 in DNA: TGTGCCTGGAGTGCCGACAGGAACACTGAAGCTTTCTTT.

This clonotype was observed a few times. The chain links TRBV7-6 to TRBJ2-7; D gene unclear. Germline assignment: CDR1 SGHVS and CDR2 FNYEAQ. The CDR3 extends over 14 amino acids. Trimming removed 8 bases from V and 6 bases from J, with 20 bases in between. The CDR3 loop reads CASGPLAVKSEQYF. In nucleotides, the CDR3 is TGTGCCAGCGGTCCACTGGCTGTCAAGAGCGAGCAGTACTTC.

This sequence joins TRBV5-8 and TRBJ1-5; tentative D call: TRBD1 (5 bases). Between the trimmed V and J ends, which lost 3 bases and 5 bases, there was a span of 15 bases. From germline, CDR1 is SGHTS and CDR2 YDEGEE. CDR3 size: 15 residues. CDR3: CASSYSTVADQPQHF. DNA for the CDR3: TGTGCCAGCAGCTACTCGACAGTCGCCGATCAGCCCCAGCATTTT.

The table lists this clonotype with many counts. The chain joins TRBV6-1 to TRBJ2-5, with D uncertain. The CDR3 is 13 residues long. Deletions cut 6 bases from V and 4 bases from J, with 12 bases between. The germline CDR1 and CDR2 sequences are MNHNS and SASEGT. The CDR3 DNA follows: TGTGCCAGCAGGGTCCCCGGAATAGAGACCCAGTACTTC. Translating it yields CASRVPGIETQYF.

This clonotype was seen more than once but under ten times. The V and J genes are TRBV6-1 and TRBJ1-5, with D possibly being TRBD1 (5 bases). Trimming took 6 bases from V and 3 from J, leaving 18 bases between them. This CDR3 contains 16 residues. CDR1 MNHNS and CDR2 SASEGT come from the germline V gene. The CDR3 sequence is CASRQWGRYDNQPQHF. The CDR3 nucleotides are TGTGCCAGCAGGCAGTGGGGGAGATACGACAATCAGCCCCAGCATTTT.

This clonotype showed up just a few times. The J gene is TRBJ2-5, the V gene TRBV7-2, with no clear D. The V gene's germline CDR1 is SGHTA and CDR2 FQGNSA. This CDR3 spans 14 amino acids. Trimming took 5 bases from V and 1 from J, leaving 11 bases between them. CDR3 DNA: TGTGCCAGCAGCGCGGAGCTACTCCAAGAGACCCAGTACTTC. This gives the protein CASSAELLQETQYF.

The DNA of the CDR3 is TGTGCCAGCAGTTTAGTGGGAGGGGACCCCGGGGAGCTGTTTTTT. Translated: CASSLVGGDPGELFF. The V and J genes are TRBV12-3 or TRBV12-4 and TRBJ2-2, with 7 positions matching TRBD2. The ends lost 1 base at V and 6 bases at J; junction bases unmatched: 5. The CDR3 runs 15 residues.

V and J are TRBV6-1 and TRBJ1-5, with TRBD1 as a possible D gene (5 bases). Germline V gene lookup returns CDR1 MNHNS and CDR2 SASEGT. This CDR3 has 15 amino acids. Trimming stripped 5 bases from V and 3 bases from J, with 14 bases between. CDR3 region: CASSKQERANQPQHF. CDR3 DNA: TGTGCCAGCAGTAAACAGGAAAGGGCCAATCAGCCCCAGCATTTT.

In this sample, this clonotype turned up many times. The CDR3 DNA sequence: TGCAGTGCTAGACCCTCAGCGGGATTGAGCAATTCCGGGCAGTACTTC. This gives the protein CSARPSAGLSNSGQYF. This chain links TRBV20-1 with TRBJ2-7; TRBD2 matches 7 bases. The V and J ends lost 2 bases and 9 bases, in that order; junction bases with no gene match: 19. CDR1 and CDR2 from the germline V gene are DFQATT and SNEGSKA (reference sequence). The CDR3 is 16 amino acids.

This clonotype was counted only a few times. This chain's CDR3 is CASSPRDRLHYEQYF. The CDR3 nucleotides are TGTGCCAGCAGCCCCCGGGACAGACTTCACTACGAGCAGTACTTC. The chain links TRBV9 to TRBJ2-7, with 7 positions matching TRBD1. V lost 4 bases, J lost 3 bases, and 10 bases stayed unmatched. Germline V gives CDR1 SGDLS, CDR2 YYNGEE. This CDR3 has 15 residues.

This clonotype was counted many times. The CDR3 DNA sequence: TGTGCCAGCACCCAGGGTAACTATGGCTACACCTTC. Translating gives CASTQGNYGYTF. The chain combines TRBV12-3 or TRBV12-4 with TRBJ1-2; perhaps TRBD1 as D (5 bases). The V and J ends lost 7 bases and 1 base respectively, with 7 bases between them. The CDR3 spans 12 residues.